This TCR beta chain was identified in a study of T cells in Graves' hyperthyroidism and ophthalmopathy. Overall study context: Peripheral blood collection took place at initial diagnosis, before any treatment.

The germline V gene encodes CDR1 DFQATT and CDR2 SNEGSKA (reference sequence). Trimming removed 6 bases at V and 6 bases at J, with 23 bases between. This CDR3 contains 15 residues. Reasons for excluding patients were uncontrolled infection, other autoimmune disease, pregnancy or lactation. The sample, blood from the first hyperthyroidism diagnosis, precedes any ophthalmopathy symptoms. The authors obtained PBMCs from 9 to 10 ml of fresh peripheral blood. Template material for amplifying TCR beta CDR3 regions consisted of RNA transcripts. A first-round RT-PCR of the TCR CDR3 used the HTBI primer set. TCRdb called the multiplex PCR reads again in MiXCR, with one record for every CDR3 protein. There are 650,000 to 850,000 distinct CDR3 sequences in the sample; approximately 18% occur only once, and 16% lies in the top ten.

Specimen: blood. This TCR came from a woman between 50 and 59 years old with Graves' hyperthyroidism that later progressed to Graves' ophthalmopathy. V gene TRBV20-1 combines with J gene TRBJ1-2; the D gene is possibly TRBD1 (6 bases). CDR3 sequence (DNA): TGCAGTGCAGACCCAGAGACAGGAGGGGTTAATGGCTACACCTTC. Translated, it gives CSADPETGGVNGYTF.